The source of this T cell receptor (beta chain) is a study of blood T cell repertoires in COVID-19. Study information: The origin of the acute and convalescent COVID-19 samples was the United States, Italy and Spain. PBMCs, B-cell-depleted T cells, or T cells provided the cDNA or gDNA that made up the material.

Trimming shortened V by 4 bases and J by 4 bases, and 10 bases separated the two germline ends. CDR3 length: 13 amino acids. Looked up from germline, CDR1 is WSHSY and CDR2 is SAAADI. In the source study's methods: Reference gene primer amplification gave nucleated cell count estimates. Profiling relied on immunoSEQ multiplex PCR, and the TCRdb table lists in-frame clones only, not all of them. That table supplies the V and J calls and clone size; D and trimming were determined from the DNA. The sample contains hundreds of thousands of clones, 80% to 90% of which appear only once. The chain recombines TRBV10-2 with TRBJ1-2; D perhaps matches TRBD1 (6 bases). This clonotype was obtained from a man at least 80 years old with acute or convalescent COVID-19. The material sequenced was peripheral blood. The CDR3 spells CASSAQGGYGYTF. The CDR3 DNA follows: TGCGCCAGCAGTGCACAGGGTGGCTATGGCTACACCTTC.